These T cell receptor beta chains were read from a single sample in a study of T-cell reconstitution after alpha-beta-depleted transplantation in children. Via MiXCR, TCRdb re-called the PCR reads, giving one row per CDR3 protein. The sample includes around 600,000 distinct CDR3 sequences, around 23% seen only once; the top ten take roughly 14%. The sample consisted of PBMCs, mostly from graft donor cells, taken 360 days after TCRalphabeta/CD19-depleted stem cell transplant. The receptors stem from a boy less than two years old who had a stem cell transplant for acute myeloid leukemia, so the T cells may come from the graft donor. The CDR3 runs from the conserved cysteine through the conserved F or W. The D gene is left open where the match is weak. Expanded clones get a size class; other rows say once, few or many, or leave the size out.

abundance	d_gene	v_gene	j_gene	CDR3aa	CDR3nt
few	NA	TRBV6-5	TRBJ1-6	CASSTLPSPLHF	TGTGCCAGCAGTACGTTACCTTCACCCCTCCACTTT
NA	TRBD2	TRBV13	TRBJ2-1	CASSHRLAPYGEQFF	TGTGCCAGCAGTCACCGACTAGCTCCCTATGGTGAGCAGTTCTTC
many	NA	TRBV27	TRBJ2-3	CASGIPTDTQYF	TGTGCCAGCGGGATCCCTACAGATACGCAGTATTTT
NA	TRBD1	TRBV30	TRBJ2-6	CAWVGDRLCGANVLTF	TGTGCCTGGGTAGGGGACAGACTCTGTGGGGCCAACGTCCTGACTTTC
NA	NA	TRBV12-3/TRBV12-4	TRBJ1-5	CASSLRRNQPQHF	TGTGCCAGCAGTTTGAGGCGCAATCAGCCCCAGCATTTT
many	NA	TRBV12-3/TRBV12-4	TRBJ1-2	CASSPPGIRDYGYTF	TGTGCCAGCAGTCCACCGGGGATTCGGGACTATGGCTACACCTTC
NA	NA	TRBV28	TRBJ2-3	CASSTQAPDTQYF	TGTGCCAGCAGTACACAGGCTCCAGATACGCAGTATTTT
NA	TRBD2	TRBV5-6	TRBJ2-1	CASSWIYSGGGNNEQFF	TGTGCCAGCAGCTGGATTTATAGCGGGGGCGGGAACAATGAGCAGTTCTTC
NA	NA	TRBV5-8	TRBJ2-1	CASSLSTPYNEQFF	TGTGCCAGCAGCTTGTCGACGCCATACAATGAGCAGTTCTTC
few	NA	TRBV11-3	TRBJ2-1	CASSPGLTRSYNEQFF	TGTGCCAGCAGCCCCGGACTAACCCGCTCCTACAATGAGCAGTTCTTC
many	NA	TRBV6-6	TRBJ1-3	CASSYGAGNTIYF	TGTGCCAGCAGTTATGGCGCTGGAAACACCATATATTTT
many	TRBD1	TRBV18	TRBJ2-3	CASSPGQGNTDTQYF	TGTGCCAGCTCACCCGGACAGGGAAACACAGATACGCAGTATTTT
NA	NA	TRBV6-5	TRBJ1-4	CASSRQAEYEKLFF	TGTGCCAGCAGCCGACAGGCGGAATATGAAAAACTGTTTTTT
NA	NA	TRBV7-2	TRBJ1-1	CASSLGTASTEAFF	TGTGCCAGCAGCTTAGGAACGGCGAGTACTGAAGCTTTCTTT
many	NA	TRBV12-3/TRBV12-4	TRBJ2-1	CASTLDRPQEQFF	TGTGCCAGCACACTCGACAGGCCGCAAGAGCAGTTCTTC